The 7 T cell receptor beta chains below come from one sample, sequenced in a study of blood T cell repertoires in COVID-19. Some clones are missing from TCRdb's copy, which holds only in-frame ones; the method was immunoSEQ multiplex PCR. The top ten hold 5.5% to 8.5% of the sample, which has fewer than 250,000 clones, roughly 84% seen once. The sequenced material came from PBMCs or T cells enriched from blood (not recorded which). These receptors originate from a man aged 25-45 years in a cohort exposed to, infected with or recovered from COVID-19 (not recorded which).

The count of this clone is one. This chain connects TRBV18 to TRBJ1-6, with D maybe TRBD1 (6 bases). Germline V gives CDR1 KGHSH, CDR2 LQKENI. This CDR3 region has 17 residues. V dropped 6 bases and J dropped 0 bases, with 15 bases sitting between them. The DNA of the CDR3 is TGTGCCAGCTCGACGGGCGGGGGCAGCTCCTATAATTCACCCCTCCACTTT. Amino acid sequence: CASSTGGGSSYNSPLHF.

J is TRBJ2-1 and V is TRBV5-5; D perhaps matches TRBD2 (6 bases). CDR1 is SGHKS, CDR2 YYEKEE, per germline (reference sequence). The CDR3 is made up of 15 amino acids. V gave up 4 bases and J gave up 0 bases, with 11 bases separating them. CDR3: CASSIPSDSYNEQFF. The CDR3 nucleotides read TGTGCCAGCAGCATCCCTAGCGACTCCTACAATGAGCAGTTCTTC.

There are a few counts of this clone. The chain is built from TRBV9 and TRBJ2-5; the D is unclear. Between the trimmed V and J ends, which lost 4 bases and 5 bases, there was a span of 12 bases. The CDR3 contains 13 residues. Per the germline V gene, CDR1 is SGDLS and CDR2 is YYNGEE. For the CDR3, the DNA is TGTGCCAGCAGCCGTACTCTATCCGAGACCCAGTACTTC. Translation gives CASSRTLSETQYF.

The chain is built from TRBV5-4 and TRBJ1-1; D remains ambiguous. This CDR3 spans 11 amino acids. Trimming took 3 bases from V and 4 from J, leaving 4 bases between them. Germline values: CDR1 SGHNT, CDR2 YYREEE (reference sequence). Here the CDR3 reads CASSSVTEAFF. Written as DNA, the CDR3 is TGTGCCAGCAGCTCAGTCACTGAAGCTTTCTTT.

The chain employs TRBV7-9 and TRBJ2-1; 11 nucleotides agree with TRBD2. CDR1 SEHNR and CDR2 FQNEAQ come from the germline V gene (reference sequence). J gave up 4 bases and V 4 bases, and 3 bases lay outside the gene matches. The CDR3 runs 15 residues. The CDR3 region is CASSYGTSGYNEQFF. The CDR3 region has the DNA TGTGCCAGCAGCTACGGGACTAGCGGTTACAATGAGCAGTTCTTC.

This clone was seen a handful of times. The junction and the germline gene differ at one end; a read error may be behind it. As DNA, the CDR3 is TGTGCCAGCAATTCCCCCAATGGACAGATAGCCTTC. It encodes CASNSPNGQIAF. The rearrangement links TRBV28 to TRBJ1-2; D possibly corresponds to TRBD1 (6 bases). This CDR3 has 12 amino acids. Germline lookup yields CDR1 MDHEN and CDR2 SYDVKM.

V gene TRBV9 combines with J gene TRBJ1-1, with D tentatively TRBD1 (6 bases). The CDR3 totals 18 residues. Germline CDR1 is SGDLS and CDR2 is YYNGEE. The ends were cut back, 0 bases at V and 1 base at J, with 19 bases in the middle. CDR3 sequence (DNA): TGTGCCAGCAGCGTAGCGCTAACAGGGTCCCACTCGAACACTGAAGCTTTCTTT. This gives the protein CASSVALTGSHSNTEAFF.